This T cell receptor (beta chain) was sequenced for a study of immune cell composition in non-small cell lung cancer. Clones were sequenced by immunoSEQ multiplex PCR, and TCRdb holds only the in-frame ones, with some missing. Among over 2,500 clones listed, 70% to 85% were seen once. This clone appeared a single time. Antigen: not known. Trimming at V came to 9 bases and at J to 6 bases, leaving 9 bases not matched to a gene. Germline CDR1 and CDR2: MRHNA and SNTAGT. The CDR3 consists of 14 residues. The study, taken as a whole, reports: Lung adenocarcinomas had lower top 10 clone scores and clonality than squamous tumours.

V and J are TRBV6-4 and TRBJ1-2; 11 bases are shared with TRBD1. Material: lung tumor tissue. The sequence came from a human donor with non-small cell lung cancer. The CDR3 is CASVPGQGVNGYTF. In DNA, the CDR3 is TGTGCCAGTGTCCCGGGACAGGGGGTAAATGGCTACACCTTC.